Given below is one TCR beta chain in context. The antigen remains unidentified. Primed by a sample-barcoded 5' primer and a J-beta primer mix, a second PCR proceeded for about 6 to 12 cycles. TCRdb fed the 5' RACE reads into MiXCR, producing one record per CDR3 protein. The sample contains about 1.5 million distinct CDR3 sequences, 42% of which appear only once. This sample was taken from a study of blood T cells in healthy people across ages. Study findings and constraints: Across the age range, TCR beta diversity per million T cells fell in a roughly linear way. Bulk PBMC profiling left naive and antigen-experienced comparisons inconclusive. Long-lived donors had more naive CD4+ cells and higher diversity than aged donors.

The V gene's germline CDR1 is SGHTA and CDR2 FQGNSA. This CDR3 has 15 amino acids. V lost 6 bases, J lost 8 bases, and 13 bases stayed unmatched. This TCR was sampled from a woman aged 18-29 years in good health. J is TRBJ1-2 and V is TRBV7-2, with 9 bases lining up with TRBD1. What was sequenced was blood. The CDR3 nucleotides are TGTGCCAGCAGAGCGGGCTGGGACAGGGTTCACGGCTACACCTTC. Translating it yields CASRAGWDRVHGYTF.